The 20 T cell receptor beta chains below all came from one sample that was sequenced in a study of T cells in Graves' hyperthyroidism and ophthalmopathy. There were TCR beta CDR3 regions amplified from RNA transcripts. First-round RT-PCR with HTBI primers amplified the TCR CDR3 region. MiXCR was run by TCRdb on the multiplex PCR reads, yielding one entry per CDR3 protein. The sample has around 400,000 distinct CDR3 sequences; 13% to 15% are singletons. Sequencing was carried out using blood. These receptors were collected from a woman aged 60-75 years with Graves' ophthalmopathy.

This clonotype was picked up a small number of times. The V call is TRBV20-1, the J call TRBJ2-1; 12 bases align to TRBD2. The CDR3 is 19 amino acids. With V trimmed by 1 base and J by 6 bases, 16 bases remained unmatched. CDR1 and CDR2 (germline): DFQATT, SNEGSKA (reference sequence). CDR3 bases: TGCAGTGCTAGAGGTTGGGGTGCATTGACTAGCGGGAGTGGCAATGAGCAGTTCTTC. It is translated as CSARGWGALTSGSGNEQFF.

This clonotype occurred many times. The V and J genes are TRBV6-1 and TRBJ2-7, with 9 bases that match TRBD1. Germline CDR1 MNHNS, CDR2 SASEGT. The CDR3 length is 15 residues. The J segment lost 3 bases and the V segment lost 8 bases, leaving 11 bases of the junction unmatched. The CDR3 DNA sequence: TGTGCCAGCCTCCGAAGCCGGGACAGGGACTACGAGCAGTACTTC. This gives the protein CASLRSRDRDYEQYF.

This clonotype was observed at least ten times. The genes are TRBV3-1 and TRBJ2-7; 8 nucleotides match TRBD2. This CDR3 has 15 amino acids. Germline V gene sequence: CDR1 LGHDT, CDR2 YNNKEL (reference sequence). J was trimmed by 9 bases and V by 0 bases; bases with no gene match: 10. CDR3 loop: CASSQEPGAGVVQYF. The CDR3 region has the DNA TGTGCCAGCAGCCAAGAACCTGGAGCGGGAGTGGTGCAGTACTTC.

This clonotype was seen ten or more times. The J gene is TRBJ2-7, the V gene TRBV20-1, with 7 bases identical to TRBD1. Trimming removed 6 bases from V and 3 bases from J; junction bases left unmatched: 11. There are 14 residues in the CDR3. CDR1 and CDR2 from the germline V gene are DFQATT and SNEGSKA (reference sequence). The CDR3 region is CSASKGQISYEQYF. The CDR3 DNA reads as TGCAGTGCCAGTAAGGGACAGATCAGCTACGAGCAGTACTTC.

This clonotype was observed a few times. The J gene is TRBJ2-2, the V gene TRBV7-9; 14 bases line up with TRBD2. The CDR3 totals 15 residues. With 6 bases clipped from V and 7 bases from J, the junction kept 4 bases outside the gene matches. The germline gives CDR1 SEHNR, CDR2 FQNEAQ (reference sequence). DNA of the CDR3: TGTGCCAGCAGGGGACTAGCGGGAGTATTCGGGGAGCTGTTTTTT. It codes for CASRGLAGVFGELFF.

This chain joins TRBV19 and TRBJ2-1, with D unclear. V was clipped by 0 bases and J by 6 bases, with 6 bases between them. CDR3 size: 13 residues. Per the germline V gene, CDR1 is LNHDA and CDR2 is SQIVND (reference sequence). The CDR3 nucleotides are TGTGCCAGTAGTATAGATCACATCAATGAGCAGTTCTTC. It encodes CASSIDHINEQFF.

This clonotype was found many times. V gene TRBV20-1 combines with J gene TRBJ1-1; weak D call: TRBD1 (6 bases). V shed 3 bases and J shed 1 base, with 12 bases lying between them. The CDR3 spans 14 residues. Germline-derived CDR1 and CDR2 are DFQATT and SNEGSKA (reference sequence). The CDR3 nucleotides are TGCAGTGCTAGGTGGGACACTTCGAACACTGAAGCTTTCTTT. As protein: CSARWDTSNTEAFF.

This clonotype was counted ten times or more. This rearrangement joins TRBV29-1 to TRBJ2-1, with 7 nucleotides matching TRBD1. The junction had 11 bases not matched to a gene; V was cut back by 3 bases and J by 3 bases. Germline V lookup: CDR1 SQVTM, CDR2 ANQGSEA. CDR3 length equals 16 residues. Here the CDR3 DNA reads TGCAGCGTTGATCCCTATACAGGGGTAGGCTACAATGAGCAGTTCTTC. Translating it yields CSVDPYTGVGYNEQFF.

This clonotype was counted ten times or more. The chain carries TRBV2 and TRBJ2-2; a possible D gene is TRBD2 (6 bases). The CDR3 has 15 residues. Germline CDR1 is SNHLY and CDR2 is FYNNEI. Trimming took off 4 bases at V and 5 bases at J, with 14 bases between the two ends. The DNA for the CDR3 is TGTGCCAGCAGTGTTTCGGGAGCGTGGACCGGGGAGCTGTTTTTT. Its translation: CASSVSGAWTGELFF.

This clonotype was found a few times. V and J are TRBV5-1 and TRBJ2-7; 12 nucleotides match TRBD1. V was clipped by 4 bases and J by 7 bases; unmatched bases: 12. The length of the CDR3 is 16 residues. Germline CDR1 SGHRS, CDR2 YFSETQ. For the CDR3, the DNA is TGCGCCAGCAGCCCGGGACAGGGGGCGCCTTTGGGGGAGCAGTACTTC. Translation: CASSPGQGAPLGEQYF. Supplemented by reference TRBV5-1 and TRBJ2-7, the full variable domain reads KAGVTQTPRYLIKTRGQQVTLSCSPISGHRSVSWYQQTPGQGLQFLFEYFSETQRNKGNFPGRFSGRQFSNSRSEMNVSTLELGDSALYLCASSPGQGAPLGEQYFGPGTRLTVT.

This clonotype was seen many times. This chain joins TRBV27 and TRBJ1-1, with 10 bases matching TRBD1. Trimming removed 5 bases from V and 8 bases from J; junction bases left unmatched: 11. The length of the CDR3 is 15 residues. CDR1 is MNHEY, CDR2 SMNVEV, per germline (reference sequence). CDR3 sequence (DNA): TGTGCCAGCAGTGAAAGGGACAGGGGCTCCCGGGAAGCTTTCTTT. It yields the protein CASSERDRGSREAFF.

This clonotype was observed a handful of times. The V and J genes are TRBV6-1 and TRBJ2-7; 10 nucleotides match TRBD2. The CDR3 is 18 residues long. In germline, CDR1 is MNHNS, CDR2 SASEGT. The trim removed 6 bases at V and 7 bases at J, leaving 21 bases unmatched. The CDR3 region has the DNA TGTGCCAGCAGCCCTTGGGCGCTTATGAGCGGGAGGGCCGGAGAGCAGTACTTC. This sequence encodes CASSPWALMSGRAGEQYF.

This clonotype was counted between two and nine times. This sequence joins TRBV6-1 and TRBJ2-1; 9 bases line up with TRBD1. Germline CDR1 MNHNS, CDR2 SASEGT. After removal of 5 bases from V and 9 bases from J, the junction contained 11 bases not matched to a gene. CDR3 size: 15 residues. CDR3 DNA sequence: TGTGCCAGCAGTCCTTTAAGACAGGGGGGGGGTGAGCAGTTCTTC. It is translated as CASSPLRQGGGEQFF.

In this sample, this clonotype turned up many times. The chain combines TRBV9 with TRBJ2-7; D possibly matches TRBD1 or TRBD2 (5 bases each). The CDR3 contains 16 residues. V was shortened by 5 bases and J by 4 bases, with 22 bases between the two germline ends. In germline, CDR1 is SGDLS, CDR2 YYNGEE. DNA for the CDR3: TGTGCCAGCAGTCCCCGGGACCCCCCGTTTCAATACGAGCAGTACTTC. Protein: CASSPRDPPFQYEQYF.

Here the CDR3 reads CASRPHPALSYEQYF. The DNA for the CDR3 is TGCGCCAGCAGACCTCACCCGGCCCTCTCCTACGAGCAGTACTTC. The J gene is TRBJ2-7, the V gene TRBV5-1; D is uncertain. Germline V gives CDR1 SGHRS, CDR2 YFSETQ. The CDR3 sequence is 15 residues long. V lost 5 bases and J lost 0, with 15 bases in between.

This clonotype was observed many times. The chain is built from TRBV11-2 and TRBJ2-3, with D tentatively TRBD1 (6 bases). The CDR3 covers 13 residues. Germline V gives CDR1 SGHAT, CDR2 FQNNGV. V lost 5 bases, J lost 6 bases, and 12 bases lay in between. The CDR3 reads CASSRTAPDTQYF. CDR3 coding DNA: TGTGCCAGCAGCCGGACAGCCCCGGATACGCAGTATTTT.

This clonotype was detected a few times. The chain has TRBV20-1 and TRBJ1-4; D gene ambiguous. Germline lookup yields CDR1 DFQATT and CDR2 SNEGSKA (reference sequence). The CDR3 length is 13 residues. Trimming stripped 3 bases from V and 0 bases from J, with 5 bases between. The CDR3 coding sequence is TGCAGTGCTAGTGAAGCAACTAATGAAAAACTGTTTTTT. Protein sequence: CSASEATNEKLFF.

On this clonotype itself: At one end, the junction sequence differs from germline, possibly due to a read error. V usage is TRBV5-1 and J usage is TRBJ1-1; TRBD1 matches at 10 bases. Germline lookup yields CDR1 SGHRS and CDR2 YFSETQ. The CDR3 is made up of 16 amino acids. CDR3 residues: CASSVSSGTGATEALF. DNA of the CDR3: TGCGCCAGCAGCGTAAGTTCCGGGACAGGGGCCACTGAAGCTCTCTTT.

This clonotype was observed many times. CDR3 nucleotide sequence: TGCAGTGCTACCACCGGAGGGGACTACGAGCAGTACTTC. Amino acid sequence: CSATTGGDYEQYF. The rearrangement links TRBV20-1 to TRBJ2-7; D possibly corresponds to TRBD2 (6 bases). Trimming took off 4 bases at V and 3 bases at J, with 13 bases between the two ends. Germline CDR1 reads DFQATT; CDR2 reads SNEGSKA (reference sequence). The CDR3 sequence is 13 residues long.

The table lists this clonotype with a few counts. The chain links TRBV30 to TRBJ1-6, with a weak D call TRBD1 (6 bases). V was trimmed by 5 bases and J by 5 bases, leaving 10 bases between them. Germline CDR1 is GTSNPN and CDR2 is SVGIG (reference sequence). This CDR3 comprises 13 residues. Here the CDR3 DNA reads TGTGCCTGGGGACAGCGCGATAATTCACCCCTCCACTTT. This encodes CAWGQRDNSPLHF.